This TCR beta chain was sequenced in a study of control samples from healthy donors and cancer patients. The assay was immunoSEQ multiplex PCR, and TCRdb's table has in-frame clones only and misses some. The top ten clones hold roughly 1.9% of a sample with about 190,000 clones, about nine tenths of them seen once. This CDR3 is 11 amino acids long. Germline loops: CDR1 DFQATT, CDR2 SNEGSKA (reference sequence). The V gene lost 1 base and the J gene lost 2 bases, with 1 base spanning the gap. The chain employs TRBV20-1 and TRBJ2-3; D call uncertain. The TCR was taken from a man aged 25-40 years in good health. Sequenced sample: blood. The CDR3 DNA sequence: TGCAGTGCTAGAGTCACAGATACGCAGTATTTT. As protein: CSARVTDTQYF.